This TCR beta chain was documented in a study of regulatory T cells in long-lasting Graves disease. Time point defined: persistent/refractory GD, antithyroid drugs over 5 years with positive TRAb. RNA from PBMCs was the source of the TCR library. An endocrinology unit in Xi'an, China, supplied the patients. Tubes containing EDTA received 7 to 10 milliliters of drawn peripheral blood. Arm-PCR of CDR3 regions and iRepertoire HTBI primers were the basis on which TCR beta libraries were built. TCRdb ran MiXCR on the multiplex PCR reads and lists one entry per CDR3 protein. The sample lists some 340,000 distinct CDR3 sequences; roughly 20% were seen once. This CDR3 spans 12 amino acids. The germline CDR1 and CDR2 sequences are SQVTM and ANQGSEA. V lost 4 bases, J lost 6 bases, and 5 bases stayed unmatched. This clonotype has only a few counts.

Material: peripheral blood mononuclear cells (PBMCs), obtained when the disease was refractory, from a patient treated with antithyroid drugs. The genes are TRBV29-1 and TRBJ2-7, with 8 bases matching TRBD1. This TCR came from a woman aged 40 to 50 with Graves disease. For the CDR3, the DNA is TGCAGCGTTGGGGACAGGTGGTCCGAGCAGTACTTC. This gives the protein CSVGDRWSEQYF.